The rows below give T cell receptor beta chains drawn from one sample of a study of cytomegalovirus exposure and HLA in healthy donors. TCRdb keeps only in-frame clones here, not all; method: immunoSEQ multiplex PCR. The sample has over 95,000 clones; 70% to 80% are singletons. The sample taken for sequencing was PBMCs. Receptors were obtained from a human donor in good health. Each CDR3 is given with its conserved first and last residue. D genes are given only for firm matches. Clone size is given for some rows only: seen once, a few or many times, or a class if the clone is expanded.

CDR3nt,CDR3aa,d_gene,abundance,j_gene,v_gene
TGTGCCTGGAGTAGGTCGGGGGGGCCCTACAATGAGCAGTTCTTC,CAWSRSGGPYNEQFF,TRBD2,NA,TRBJ2-1,TRBV30
TGTGCCAGCAGCAGGCCGGGGGGGGAGGGGAATAACTATGGCTACACCTTC,CASSRPGGEGNNYGYTF,NA,NA,TRBJ1-2,TRBV11-2
TGTGCCAGCAGCCCCGGGGGTGGAGGCTACGAGCAGTACTTC,CASSPGGGGYEQYF,NA,once,TRBJ2-7,TRBV7-2
TGTGCCAGCAGGCCTCCAAAGGGAGAGAATTCACCCCTCCACTTT,CASRPPKGENSPLHF,NA,NA,TRBJ1-6,TRBV28
TGTGCCAGCAGCCAAGATCATCTAGGAGTCTTGCTGTTCTTC,CASSQDHLGVLLFF,NA,NA,TRBJ2-1,TRBV4-2
TGCGCCAGCAGCCAAGTCACAGGGGCATATGGCTACACCTTC,CASSQVTGAYGYTF,TRBD1,once,TRBJ1-2,TRBV4-3
TGTGCCAGCAGGGGGGCGCAAAGGGGGTGGAATTCACCCCTCCACTTT,CASRGAQRGWNSPLHF,NA,NA,TRBJ1-6,TRBV27
TGCAGCGTTGGGAGCCCCGGGGTAAGGAACACTGAAGCTTTCTTT,CSVGSPGVRNTEAFF,NA,NA,TRBJ1-1,TRBV29-1
TGTGCCAGCAGTTACCAGGGAAATAACTATGGCTACACCTTC,CASSYQGNNYGYTF,NA,NA,TRBJ1-2,TRBV6-5
TGTGCCAGTAGTATGTCTGGGGCAAATCAGCCCCAGCATTTT,CASSMSGANQPQHF,NA,NA,TRBJ1-5,TRBV19
TGTGCCAGCAGCTTCTCTACGAGACAGGGGGTAGAGCAGTACTTC,CASSFSTRQGVEQYF,TRBD1,NA,TRBJ2-7,TRBV7-3
TGTGCCAGCAGCCCGGAAACAGGGATTGGCGGAGAGACCCAGTACTTC,CASSPETGIGGETQYF,NA,few,TRBJ2-5,TRBV4-2
TGCGCCAGCAGCTTGGGATTGGGGGGGGCTAACACAGATACGCAGTATTTT,CASSLGLGGANTDTQYF,NA,NA,TRBJ2-3,TRBV5-1
TGTGCCAGTAGACCAACCGCGGGACAGGAGTACTTC,CASRPTAGQEYF,TRBD1,NA,TRBJ2-4,TRBV19
TGTGCCAGCAGCGACCCCACTAGCGGGGGGGCCACAGATACGCAGTATTTT,CASSDPTSGGATDTQYF,TRBD2,NA,TRBJ2-3,TRBV7-9
TGCGCCAGCAGTCGGCGGGGTAGCTATGGCTACACCTTC,CASSRRGSYGYTF,NA,NA,TRBJ1-2,TRBV10-1
TGTGCCAGCAGCTTAGACAGGGGGAAATACGAGCAGTACTTC,CASSLDRGKYEQYF,TRBD1,once,TRBJ2-7,TRBV7-9
TGTGCCAGTAGTATCTTCGCCAGGTCCAATGAAAAACTGTTTTTT,CASSIFARSNEKLFF,NA,NA,TRBJ1-4,TRBV19
TGTGCCAGCGGCCTCCAATACAATGAGCAGTTCTTC,CASGLQYNEQFF,NA,once,TRBJ2-1,TRBV28
TGTGCCAGCAGCTTCACGCGGGAAGGCTACAATGAGCAGTTCTTC,CASSFTREGYNEQFF,NA,NA,TRBJ2-1,TRBV11-2
TGTGCCAGCAGGGGCTCGTTATACAATGAGCAGTTCTTC,CASRGSLYNEQFF,NA,NA,TRBJ2-1,TRBV11-2
TGTGCCAGTGACCGGGACAGGGAGAATTCACCCCTCCACTTT,CASDRDRENSPLHF,TRBD1,few,TRBJ1-6,TRBV30
TGCGCCAGCAGTTTGACTCTTTCCTACGAGCAGTACTTC,CASSLTLSYEQYF,NA,NA,TRBJ2-7,TRBV5-1
TGTGCCAGCAGTTTGGGCAGGATGATTTACGAGCAGTACTTC,CASSLGRMIYEQYF,NA,NA,TRBJ2-7,TRBV28
TGTGCCAGCAGCTTAGCACAAGCGAACACCGGGGAGCTGTTTTTT,CASSLAQANTGELFF,NA,NA,TRBJ2-2,TRBV7-2
TGTGCCAGCAGCGTTGAGGCAGGGGGCCAATCCTACGAGCAGTACTTC,CASSVEAGGQSYEQYF,TRBD1,NA,TRBJ2-7,TRBV9
TGTGCCAGCAGCCTACTTACAGGGACGAACACTGAAGCTTTCTTT,CASSLLTGTNTEAFF,NA,NA,TRBJ1-1,TRBV13
TGTGCCAGCAACCTCGCCGGGGGGGGAGTATCCGGGGAGCTGTTTTTT,CASNLAGGGVSGELFF,TRBD2,NA,TRBJ2-2,TRBV27
TGTGCCAGCAGCCAGGGAGGTTTGGATGAAAAACTGTTTTTT,CASSQGGLDEKLFF,NA,NA,TRBJ1-4,TRBV5-4
TGTGCCAGCAGCGTTTTTAGTCTAGCGAACACAGATACGCAGTATTTT,CASSVFSLANTDTQYF,NA,NA,TRBJ2-3,TRBV9
TGTGCCAGCAGTCCCAACAGCCTTGGTCAGAAAGGGACCCAGTACTTC,CASSPNSLGQKGTQYF,NA,NA,TRBJ2-5,TRBV28
TGTGCCAGCGTCCGACAGACCGCCCCCTCCTACGAGCAGTACTTC,CASVRQTAPSYEQYF,NA,NA,TRBJ2-7,TRBV7-2
TGCGCCAGCAGCTTGGTTCCAGTCACCTCTGGGGCCAACGTCCTGACTTTC,CASSLVPVTSGANVLTF,NA,once,TRBJ2-6,TRBV5-1
TGTGCCAGCAGAGAGACAGGTGTAACCGGGGAGCTGTTTTTT,CASRETGVTGELFF,NA,NA,TRBJ2-2,TRBV2
TGTGCCAGTAGTGGACAGGGATGGGGCAACACTGAAGCTTTCTTT,CASSGQGWGNTEAFF,TRBD1,NA,TRBJ1-1,TRBV19
TGTGCCAGCAGTTTAGGGGCCCCTACAGGGATGGCGAACTACGAGCAGTACTTC,CASSLGAPTGMANYEQYF,NA,NA,TRBJ2-7,TRBV27
TGCGCCAGCAGCGCGGGGGGAAGCACAGATACGCAGTATTTT,CASSAGGSTDTQYF,TRBD2,NA,TRBJ2-3,TRBV5-1
TGTGCCAGTAGCCAACCCGGGTCCCCCAATGAGCAGTTCTTC,CASSQPGSPNEQFF,NA,NA,TRBJ2-1,TRBV19
TGCGCCAGCAGCTTGGTTCCAGCGGGGGGGTACTACGAGCAGTACTTC,CASSLVPAGGYYEQYF,TRBD2,NA,TRBJ2-7,TRBV5-1
TGTGCCAGCTCACCACCTCGGTTGTCACAAGAGACCCAGTACTTC,CASSPPRLSQETQYF,NA,NA,TRBJ2-5,TRBV18
TGTGCCTGGAGTTCCGGGACAGGGAGAAAGACAGATACGCAGTATTTT,CAWSSGTGRKTDTQYF,TRBD1,few,TRBJ2-3,TRBV30
TGTGCCAGCAGCTTAGTAGCTAGCGGCCAAGAGACCCAGTACTTC,CASSLVASGQETQYF,TRBD2,NA,TRBJ2-5,TRBV7-9
TGCAGTGCTAGCAACAGGGACGAGCAGTACTTC,CSASNRDEQYF,NA,once,TRBJ2-7,TRBV20-1
TGTGCCAGCAGCCAAGATTTGTCGGCTGAAGCTTTCTTT,CASSQDLSAEAFF,NA,NA,TRBJ1-1,TRBV5-4
TGTGCCAGCAACTGGGACAGGGCGATCCCCGGCTACGAGCAGTACTTC,CASNWDRAIPGYEQYF,TRBD1,NA,TRBJ2-7,TRBV2
TGTGCCAGCAGCCCCCGGACAGGGGTAGATACGCAGTATTTT,CASSPRTGVDTQYF,TRBD1,NA,TRBJ2-3,TRBV11-3
TGTGCCAGCCGGTCGGGGTTACGCTACGAGCAGTACTTC,CASRSGLRYEQYF,NA,once,TRBJ2-7,TRBV6-1
TGTGCCAGTAGTAGGGACAGGGTTAATCAGCCCCAGCATTTT,CASSRDRVNQPQHF,TRBD1,NA,TRBJ1-5,TRBV19
TGTGCCAGCACCTTGAGCGGGGGATTTAGCTCTGGAAACACCATATATTTT,CASTLSGGFSSGNTIYF,NA,NA,TRBJ1-3,TRBV28
TGTGCCAGCAGCCCCGACACTGGGGCCAACGTCCTGACTTTC,CASSPDTGANVLTF,NA,NA,TRBJ2-6,TRBV7-2
TGTGCCTGGAGTGTACTACGGGGGTTTGGAGATGGCTACACCTTC,CAWSVLRGFGDGYTF,NA,NA,TRBJ1-2,TRBV30
TGTGCCAGTAGTATCCCCGACCTCAGGGGTCTAGACTATGGCTACACCTTC,CASSIPDLRGLDYGYTF,NA,NA,TRBJ1-2,TRBV19
TGTGCCAGCAGTTTGGGGGCCACCGGGGAGCTGTTTTTT,CASSLGATGELFF,NA,few,TRBJ2-2,TRBV28
TGTGCCAGCAGTGAAGAGGTCGGGGTGAGGGGCTACACCTTC,CASSEEVGVRGYTF,NA,NA,TRBJ1-2,TRBV2
TGTGCCAGCAGTCGCGGGGACAGAAGCAGCGCTGAAGCTTTCTTT,CASSRGDRSSAEAFF,TRBD1,NA,TRBJ1-1,TRBV6-5